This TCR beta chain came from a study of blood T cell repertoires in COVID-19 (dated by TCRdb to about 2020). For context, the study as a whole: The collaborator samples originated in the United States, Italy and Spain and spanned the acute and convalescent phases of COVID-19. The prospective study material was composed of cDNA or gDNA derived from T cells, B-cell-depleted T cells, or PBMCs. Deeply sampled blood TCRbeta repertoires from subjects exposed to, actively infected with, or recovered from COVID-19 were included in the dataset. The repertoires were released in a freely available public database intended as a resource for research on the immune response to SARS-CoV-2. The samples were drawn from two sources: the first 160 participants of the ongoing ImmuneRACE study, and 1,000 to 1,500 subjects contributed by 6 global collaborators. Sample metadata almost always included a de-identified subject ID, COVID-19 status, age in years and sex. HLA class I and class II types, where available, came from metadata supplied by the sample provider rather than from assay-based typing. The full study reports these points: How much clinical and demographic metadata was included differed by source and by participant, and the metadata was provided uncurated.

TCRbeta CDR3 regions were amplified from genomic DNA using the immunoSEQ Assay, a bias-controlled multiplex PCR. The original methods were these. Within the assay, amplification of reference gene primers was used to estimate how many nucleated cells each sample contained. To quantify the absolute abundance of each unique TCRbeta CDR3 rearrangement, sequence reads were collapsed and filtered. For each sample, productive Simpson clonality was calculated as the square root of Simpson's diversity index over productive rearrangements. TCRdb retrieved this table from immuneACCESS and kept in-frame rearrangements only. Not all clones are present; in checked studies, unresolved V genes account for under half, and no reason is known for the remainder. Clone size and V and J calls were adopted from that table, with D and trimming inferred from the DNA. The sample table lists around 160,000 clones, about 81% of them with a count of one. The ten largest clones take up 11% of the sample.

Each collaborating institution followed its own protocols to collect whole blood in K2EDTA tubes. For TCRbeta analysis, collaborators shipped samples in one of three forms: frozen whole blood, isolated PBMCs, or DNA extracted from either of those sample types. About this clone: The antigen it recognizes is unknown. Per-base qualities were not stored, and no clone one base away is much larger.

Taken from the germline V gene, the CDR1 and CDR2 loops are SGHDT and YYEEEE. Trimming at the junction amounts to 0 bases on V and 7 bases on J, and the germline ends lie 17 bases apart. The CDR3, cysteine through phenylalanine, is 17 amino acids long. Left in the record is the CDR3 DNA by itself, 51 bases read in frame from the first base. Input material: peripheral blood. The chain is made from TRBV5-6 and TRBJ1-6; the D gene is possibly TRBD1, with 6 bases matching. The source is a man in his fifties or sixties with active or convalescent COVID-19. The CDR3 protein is CASSLGSGQPLNSPLHF. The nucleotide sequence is TGTGCCAGCAGCTTGGGGTCCGGACAGCCTTTGAATTCACCCCTCCACTTT.